This entry is about one T cell receptor (beta chain). Its antigen is not identified. CDR1 and CDR2 from the germline V gene are SQVTM and ANQGSEA. The CDR3 has 13 residues. The V end was cut by 1 base, the J end by 7 bases, with 14 bases between. The record originates from a study of shared clonotypes between healthy human individuals. Replicate PCRs from sorted subsets contained about 200 ng DNA, which is 30,000 to 35,000 T cell genomes. Sequencing used immunoSEQ multiplex PCR; TCRdb keeps in-frame clones, though not all of them. The profile shows 2 million to 2.5 million clones, 85% to 95% of them singletons. Splitting of CD4+ cells produced CD45RA+ naive and CD45RA-negative memory subsets. Study findings and constraints: As a rule, naive subsets had a larger estimated richness than memory subsets. It was the non-shared clonotypes that had lower generation probabilities than clonotypes shared by all four donors.

The gene calls are TRBV29-1 and TRBJ2-7, with a weak D call TRBD1 (5 bases). This TCR was sampled from a man aged 18 to 30 in good health. Some clones in this sample may be carry-over from other donors' samples. Sequencing was done on a sample of naive CD4+ T cells from PBMCs. Subset given: CD45RA+ positively selected. CDR3 region: CSVEGHAGIEQYF. As DNA, the CDR3 is TGCAGCGTTGAAGGACATGCAGGGATAGAGCAGTACTTC.